The rows below give T cell receptor beta chains drawn from one sample of a study of T cell repertoires in cytomegalovirus infection. TCRdb fed the reads into MiXCR, producing one record per CDR3 protein. The data show approximately 290,000 distinct CDR3 sequences, with roughly a quarter seen just once and more than 11% held by the top ten. Sequencing was performed on PBMCs. Receptors originate from a human donor in good health (CMV status not recorded). Some clones in this sample may be carry-over from other donors' samples. CDR3s include the opening cysteine and the closing phenylalanine or tryptophan. A D gene is named only where the DNA matches it firmly. Clone size, where shown, is once, few, many, or a class for clones that have expanded.

j_call v_call d_call clone_size cdr3_aa cdr3_nt
TRBJ1-1 TRBV5-6 TRBD1 - CASSDTGGSEAFF TGTGCCAGCAGCGATACAGGGGGCTCTGAAGCTTTCTTT
TRBJ2-1 TRBV7-2 TRBD2 many CASSRLAGGDEQFF TGTGCCAGCAGCCGACTAGCGGGAGGGGATGAGCAGTTCTTC
TRBJ1-6 TRBV12-3/TRBV12-4 TRBD1 - CASSLVGGKSNSPLHF TGTGCCAGCAGCCTCGTAGGGGGCAAGAGTAATTCACCCCTCCACTTT
TRBJ2-4 TRBV7-2 TRBD2 many CASSTSLAGWDIQYF TGTGCCAGCAGCACGTCACTAGCGGGATGGGACATTCAGTACTTC
TRBJ2-7 TRBV28 TRBD2 - CASDGLAGGLKVSREQYF TGTGCCAGTGACGGACTAGCGGGAGGGCTTAAAGTCTCGAGGGAGCAGTACTTC
TRBJ1-1 TRBV6-6 - - CASRIRTENTEAFF TGTGCCAGCAGAATCAGGACAGAGAACACTGAAGCTTTCTTT
TRBJ1-5 TRBV6-6 - - CASSYRRDGHLNQPQHF TGTGCCAGCAGTTACCGGCGGGACGGTCATCTCAATCAGCCCCAGCATTTT
TRBJ1-1 TRBV12-3/TRBV12-4 TRBD1 many CASQGQMNTEAFF TGTGCCAGCCAGGGACAGATGAACACTGAAGCTTTCTTT
TRBJ2-1 TRBV7-6 - - CASSNTVGDPNEQFF TGTGCCAGCAGCAACACCGTCGGGGATCCCAATGAGCAGTTCTTC
TRBJ1-1 TRBV19 - - CASSMVGQGMNTEAFF TGTGCCAGTAGTATGGTCGGGCAGGGAATGAACACTGAAGCTTTCTTT
TRBJ1-1 TRBV2 - few CASSPDRFEAFF TGTGCCAGCAGCCCCGACAGGTTTGAAGCTTTCTTT
TRBJ2-5 TRBV6-6 TRBD2 many CASRVRDYETQYF TGTGCCAGCAGGGTACGGGACTATGAGACCCAGTACTTC
TRBJ1-1 TRBV10-1 - - CASLGQLNTEAFF TGCGCCAGCCTGGGGCAGCTGAACACTGAAGCTTTCTTT
TRBJ2-7 TRBV7-2 - many CASSLVSGPYEQYF TGTGCCAGCAGCTTAGTGTCCGGCCCCTACGAGCAGTACTTC
TRBJ1-1 TRBV28 - few CASSQQITEAFF TGTGCCAGCAGTCAACAAATCACTGAAGCTTTCTTT
TRBJ2-7 TRBV23-1 - - CASSQSFPFIQDYEQYF TGCGCCAGCAGTCAATCCTTCCCCTTCATCCAGGACTACGAGCAGTACTTC
TRBJ1-1 TRBV15 - - CATSRETRGLGEAFF TGTGCCACCAGCAGAGAAACACGGGGACTAGGTGAAGCTTTCTTT
TRBJ1-6 TRBV6-6 - - CASTLDSRRKNSPLHF TGTGCCAGCACCCTGGACAGTCGACGAAAGAATTCACCCCTCCACTTT
TRBJ1-4 TRBV7-2 TRBD1 - CASTETTGDREKLFF TGTGCCAGCACCGAAACGACAGGGGATCGGGAAAAACTGTTTTTT
TRBJ2-7 TRBV7-6 TRBD2 - CASSLLAARGEQYF TGTGCCAGCAGCTTACTAGCGGCCCGGGGTGAGCAGTACTTC
TRBJ2-7 TRBV6-1 TRBD2 few CASSPGLGAYEQYF TGTGCCAGCAGTCCGGGACTAGGGGCCTACGAGCAGTACTTC
TRBJ2-1 TRBV11-2 - many CASRIGPNEQFF TGTGCCAGCAGAATCGGGCCGAATGAGCAGTTCTTC
TRBJ2-6 TRBV5-1 - few CASSGGTASGANVLTF TGCGCCAGCAGCGGCGGGACGGCCTCTGGGGCCAACGTCCTGACTTTC
TRBJ1-2 TRBV7-2 - - CASSLASGAADYTF TGTGCCAGCAGCTTAGCATCAGGGGCCGCTGACTACACCTTC
TRBJ2-2 TRBV10-3 TRBD1 - CAISSTGGNTGELFF TGTGCCATCAGTTCGACAGGGGGCAACACCGGGGAGCTGTTTTTT
TRBJ1-1 TRBV28 - few CASSYTGGNTEAFF TGTGCCAGCAGCTACACAGGTGGAAACACTGAAGCTTTCTTT
TRBJ2-6 TRBV19 - - CASSVQDSGANVLTF TGTGCCAGTAGTGTACAGGACTCTGGGGCCAACGTCCTGACTTTC
TRBJ1-5 TRBV28 - - CASSSNRYSNQPQHF TGTGCCAGCAGTTCAAACAGATATAGCAATCAGCCCCAGCATTTT
TRBJ2-2 TRBV6-1 TRBD1 few CASNRGTGELFF TGTGCCAGCAACAGGGGCACCGGGGAGCTGTTTTTT
TRBJ2-2 TRBV7-2 - many CASSLAVAVTGELFF TGTGCCAGCAGCTTAGCCGTAGCGGTCACCGGGGAGCTGTTTTTT
TRBJ2-1 TRBV12-3/TRBV12-4 TRBD1 few CASSQAPGQSNNEQFF TGTGCCAGCAGTCAGGCCCCGGGACAGTCTAACAATGAGCAGTTCTTC
TRBJ2-1 TRBV5-5 TRBD2 - CASSKGLAGGQEQFF TGTGCCAGCAGCAAGGGACTAGCGGGAGGGCAAGAGCAGTTCTTC